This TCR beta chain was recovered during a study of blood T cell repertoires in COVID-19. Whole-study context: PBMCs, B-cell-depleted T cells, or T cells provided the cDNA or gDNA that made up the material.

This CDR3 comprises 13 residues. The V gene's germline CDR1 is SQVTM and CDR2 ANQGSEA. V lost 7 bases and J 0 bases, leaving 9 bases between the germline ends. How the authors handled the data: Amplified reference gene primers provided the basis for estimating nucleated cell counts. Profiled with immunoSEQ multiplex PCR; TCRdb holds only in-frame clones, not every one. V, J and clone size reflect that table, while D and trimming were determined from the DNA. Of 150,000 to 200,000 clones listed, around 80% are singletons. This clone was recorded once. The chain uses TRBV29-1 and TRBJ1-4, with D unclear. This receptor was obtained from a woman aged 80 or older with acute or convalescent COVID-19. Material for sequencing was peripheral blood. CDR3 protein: CSARRSTNEKLFF. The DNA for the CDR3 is TGCAGCGCCCGCAGATCAACTAATGAAAAACTGTTTTTT.